The sequence of this TCR beta chain was determined in a study of T cell repertoires in cytomegalovirus infection. Study at large: Recently identified HLA-C-restricted and well-studied HLA-B-restricted CMV epitopes were used. General study results and limits: The ex vivo response was dominated by HLA-C-restricted CMV-specific TCR beta clonotypes. Cumulative frequency of public TCR beta families picked out carriers of CMV plus the relevant HLA.

Using its own MiXCR run on the reads, TCRdb lists one record per CDR3 protein. Altogether 380,000 or so distinct CDR3 sequences are present, roughly 36% being singletons, with the ten largest covering about 13%. With respect to this clonotype: Antigen specificity is unknown.

The CDR3 contains 14 residues. Per germline, CDR1 MGHRA and CDR2 YSYEKL. V shed 4 bases and J shed 6 bases, with 15 bases lying between them. This sample comprised cultured PBMCs, obtained from culture after CMV antigen stimulation. The receptor was derived from a human donor in good health (CMV status not recorded). Some clones in this sample may be carry-over from other donors' samples. This chain uses TRBV4-1 with TRBJ1-1; possibly TRBD1 for D (6 bases). The CDR3 here is CASSPGPGTPEAFF. As DNA, the CDR3 is TGCGCCAGCAGCCCCGGACCAGGGACACCTGAAGCTTTCTTT.